This passage covers 11 T cell receptor beta chains from one sample sequenced in a study of T cells in Graves' hyperthyroidism and ophthalmopathy. Researchers took RNA transcripts and amplified the TCR beta CDR3 regions from them. HTBI primers were the set used in a first-round RT-PCR of the TCR CDR3. MiXCR was run by TCRdb on the multiplex PCR reads, yielding one entry per CDR3 protein. The sample holds a few hundred thousand distinct CDR3 sequences; about 14% are singletons and the top ten take roughly a fifth. Sequenced input: blood. The receptors were sampled from a woman under 40 with Graves' ophthalmopathy.

This chain uses TRBV2 with TRBJ2-7; D ambiguous. V lost 11 bases and J lost 7, with 21 bases in between. This CDR3 spans 13 amino acids. Germline loops: CDR1 SNHLY, CDR2 FYNNEI. In nucleotides, the CDR3 is TGTGCCGGCGACGGCAGCTCGTATGAAGAGCAGTACTTC. It is translated as CAGDGSSYEEQYF.

This sequence joins TRBV25-1 and TRBJ2-1; D gene unclear. Germline V gene sequence: CDR1 MGHDK, CDR2 SYGVNS. Trimming took 1 base from V and 6 from J, leaving 10 bases between them. This CDR3 comprises 14 residues. This chain's CDR3 is CASSEFKDLNEQFF. DNA of the CDR3: TGTGCCAGCAGTGAATTTAAGGATCTCAATGAGCAGTTCTTC.

This clonotype appeared many times. The V call is TRBV7-9, the J call TRBJ2-7; TRBD2 might be the D (6 bases). Deletions cut 1 base from V and 2 bases from J, with 9 bases between. The germline V gene has CDR1 SEHNR and CDR2 FQNEAQ (reference sequence). The CDR3 is 14 amino acids. The CDR3 region has the DNA TGTGCCAGCAGCTTAGTGGAGGGGACCTACGAGCAGTACTTC. This sequence encodes CASSLVEGTYEQYF.

This clonotype was seen ten or more times. This chain uses TRBV2 with TRBJ2-6; D is undetermined. The germline V and J ends were trimmed by 4 bases and 4 bases, with 17 bases remaining between them. The CDR3 sequence is 17 residues long. The germline V gene has CDR1 SNHLY and CDR2 FYNNEI. The chain's CDR3 is CASSVRPPDSGANVLTF. The CDR3 DNA reads as TGTGCCAGCAGTGTTCGGCCCCCAGACTCCGGGGCCAACGTCCTGACTTTC.

This clonotype was found many times. The chain uses TRBV4-2 and TRBJ1-1; no reliable D call. V lost 0 bases and J 0 bases, leaving 14 bases between the germline ends. The germline V gene has CDR1 LGHNA and CDR2 YNFKEQ. The CDR3 is made up of 17 amino acids. The CDR3 sequence is CASSQDAAGGMNTEAFF. In DNA, the CDR3 is TGTGCCAGCAGCCAAGATGCGGCAGGAGGTATGAACACTGAAGCTTTCTTT.

This clonotype showed up just a few times. The J gene is TRBJ2-5, the V gene TRBV9; D unresolved. Trimming pared 1 base from V and 2 bases from J, leaving 12 bases between. The CDR3 consists of 15 residues. Looked up from germline, CDR1 is SGDLS and CDR2 is YYNGEE. Here the CDR3 DNA reads TGTGCCAGCAGCGTACTCCCAGACACGCAAGAGACCCAGTACTTC. This codes for CASSVLPDTQETQYF.

The chain couples TRBV20-1 to TRBJ2-1; D is undetermined. The CDR3 consists of 11 residues. V lost 3 bases and J 8 bases, leaving 8 bases between the germline ends. CDR1 DFQATT and CDR2 SNEGSKA come from the germline V gene (reference sequence). CDR3 amino acids: CSARSIDEQFF. The CDR3 region has the DNA TGCAGTGCTAGGTCAATCGATGAGCAGTTCTTC.

This clonotype was observed a handful of times. CDR3: CASSPGQGARSNWGTEAFF. The DNA of the CDR3 is TGTGCCAGCAGCCCGGGACAGGGGGCGCGGTCTAATTGGGGCACTGAAGCTTTCTTT. This chain links TRBV6-2 or TRBV6-3 with TRBJ1-1; 12 bases line up with TRBD1. The trim removed 6 bases at V and 4 bases at J, leaving 18 bases unmatched. CDR1 MNHEY and CDR2 SVGEGT come from the germline V gene. The CDR3 consists of 19 residues.

CDR3 DNA: TGTGCCAGCAGCTGGGACAGGGGGCGAATCTACGAGCAGTACTTC. Encoded protein: CASSWDRGRIYEQYF. The V gene is TRBV5-8, the J gene TRBJ2-7; 12 bases map to TRBD1. J gave up 3 bases and V 3 bases, and 4 bases lay outside the gene matches. Germline V gene lookup returns CDR1 SGHTS and CDR2 YDEGEE. The CDR3 covers 15 residues.

The genes are TRBV6-1 and TRBJ1-5, with D perhaps TRBD1 (5 bases). The CDR3 spans 16 residues. V lost 1 base to trimming and J lost 3 bases, with 13 bases between them. CDR1 and CDR2 from the germline V gene are MNHNS and SASEGT. The CDR3 nucleotides read TGTGCCAGCAGTGAAGGCGGTTGGGGCTACAATCAGCCCCAGCATTTT. This encodes CASSEGGWGYNQPQHF.

This clonotype was counted a few times. The genes are TRBV4-2 and TRBJ1-1, with D possibly TRBD1 on 5 matching bases. The V end was cut by 1 base, the J end by 7 bases, with 10 bases between. The CDR3 is 13 residues long. Per the germline V gene, CDR1 is LGHNA and CDR2 is YNFKEQ. In nucleotides, the CDR3 is TGTGCCAGCAGCCAAGGGCGGGGGGTTGAAGCTTTCTTT. Translated, it gives CASSQGRGVEAFF.